This T cell receptor beta chain is drawn from a study of regulatory T cells in long-lasting Graves disease. This CDR3 is 13 amino acids long. Germline CDR1 is KGHSH and CDR2 is LQKENI. V lost 5 bases and J 8 bases, leaving 15 bases between the germline ends. As to time point: newly diagnosed GD, antithyroid drugs for less than 3 months. Making the TCR library involved RNA that had been extracted from PBMCs. Sequencing libraries for TCR beta were prepared with iRepertoire HTBI primers and Arm-PCR of CDR3 regions. TCRdb reprocessed the multiplex PCR reads with MiXCR, giving one entry per CDR3 protein. The sample records 420,000 or so distinct CDR3 sequences, about 17% being singletons. These records were also assigned to another study, of T cells in Graves' hyperthyroidism and ophthalmopathy. Per that paper: HTBI primers were the set used in a first-round RT-PCR of the TCR CDR3.

This specimen was peripheral blood mononuclear cells (PBMCs), taken at new diagnosis, from a patient treated with antithyroid drugs. This TCR was recovered from a young woman with Graves disease. The rearrangement links TRBV18 to TRBJ1-2; no clear D. CDR3 in DNA: TGTGCCAGCTCATTGGAGGAGGCCTGGGGCTACACCTTC. Translated: CASSLEEAWGYTF.